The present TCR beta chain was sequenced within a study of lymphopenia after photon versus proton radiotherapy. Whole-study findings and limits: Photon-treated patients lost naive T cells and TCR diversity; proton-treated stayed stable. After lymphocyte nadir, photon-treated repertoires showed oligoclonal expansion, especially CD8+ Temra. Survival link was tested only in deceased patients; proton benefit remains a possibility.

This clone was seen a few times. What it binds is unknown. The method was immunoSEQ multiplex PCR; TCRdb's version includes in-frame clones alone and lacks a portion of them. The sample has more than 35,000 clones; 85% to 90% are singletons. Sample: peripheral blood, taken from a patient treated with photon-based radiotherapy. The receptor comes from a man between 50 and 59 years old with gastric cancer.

The CDR3 DNA is TGTGCCAGTAGTATCGATTACTATGGCTACACCTTC. It yields the protein CASSIDYYGYTF. V usage is TRBV19 and J usage is TRBJ1-2; D remains unclear. Per germline, CDR1 LNHDA and CDR2 SQIVND (reference sequence). This CDR3 comprises 12 residues. Trimming stripped 3 bases from V and 3 bases from J, with 5 bases between. The variable domain in full, completed from reference TRBV19 and TRBJ1-2, reads DGGITQSPKYLFRKEGQNVTLSCEQNLNHDAMYWYRQDPGQGLRLIYYSQIVNDFQKGDIAEGYSVSREKKESFPLTVTSAQKNPTAFYLCASSIDYYGYTFGSGTRLTVV.